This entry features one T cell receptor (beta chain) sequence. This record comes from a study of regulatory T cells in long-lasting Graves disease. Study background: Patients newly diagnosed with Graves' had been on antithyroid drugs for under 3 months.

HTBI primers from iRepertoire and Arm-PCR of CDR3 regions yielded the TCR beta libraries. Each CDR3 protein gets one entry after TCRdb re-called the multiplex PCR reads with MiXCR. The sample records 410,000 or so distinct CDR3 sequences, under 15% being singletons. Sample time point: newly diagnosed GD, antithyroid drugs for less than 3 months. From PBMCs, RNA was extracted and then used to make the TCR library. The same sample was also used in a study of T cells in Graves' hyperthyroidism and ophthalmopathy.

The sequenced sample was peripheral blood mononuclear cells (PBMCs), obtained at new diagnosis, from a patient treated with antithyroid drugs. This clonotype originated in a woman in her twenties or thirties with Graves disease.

CDR3 amino acids: CASSLDRGGLRYEQYF. In DNA form, the CDR3 reads TGTGCCAGCAGCTTAGATCGAGGAGGGCTTAGGTACGAGCAGTACTTC. V gene TRBV2 combines with J gene TRBJ2-7; D may be TRBD2 (6 bases). Germline CDR1 SNHLY, CDR2 FYNNEI. CDR3 length equals 16 residues. V was trimmed by 6 bases and J by 4 bases, leaving 22 bases between them.